These T cell receptor beta chains were read from a single sample in a study of radiation and T cells in renal cell carcinoma. Sequencing was performed with immunoSEQ multiplex PCR; in TCRdb, only in-frame clones are kept and a portion is missing. The data hold 130,000 or so clones, with over 65% observed a single time. This specimen was blood, taken from a patient whose treatment included radiotherapy and nephrectomy. The source is a woman in her forties or fifties with renal cell carcinoma. The CDR3 runs from the conserved cysteine through the conserved F or W. Fields, in order: D gene, J gene, clone size, V gene, CDR3 DNA, CDR3 protein. A D gene is named only where the DNA matches it firmly. Not every row has a clone size; where given, it reads once, few, many or a size class.

TRBD1 | TRBJ2-1 | many | TRBV6-5 | TGTGCCAGCAGTACGGGACAGGGGAACAATGAGCAGTTCTTC | CASSTGQGNNEQFF
- | TRBJ1-5 | - | TRBV6-6 | TGTGCCAGCAGCTCCGGGAATCAGCCCCAGCATTTT | CASSSGNQPQHF
- | TRBJ1-4 | once | TRBV9 | TGTGCCAGCAGTCGGGGGAATAGGGAAAAACTGTTTTTT | CASSRGNREKLFF
- | TRBJ1-4 | - | TRBV5-1 | TGCGCCAGCAGCGCGGGTATTGGGGGCCTTACTAATGAAAAACTGTTTTTT | CASSAGIGGLTNEKLFF
TRBD1 | TRBJ2-1 | - | TRBV2 | TGTGCCAGCAGTGAAACGGACAGGGGGCTCGTCAATGAGCAGTTCTTC | CASSETDRGLVNEQFF
- | TRBJ1-3 | - | TRBV27 | TGTGCCAGCAGTTTAAGGGCCGCTGGAAACACCATATATTTT | CASSLRAAGNTIYF
TRBD1 | TRBJ2-3 | - | TRBV5-1 | TGCGCCAGCAGCGCGGACAGGGGGTCAGATACGCAGTATTTT | CASSADRGSDTQYF
TRBD1 | TRBJ2-2 | - | TRBV9 | TGTGCCAGCAGCGCTCGGACAGGGGCCCTGACCGGGGAGCTGTTTTTT | CASSARTGALTGELFF
- | TRBJ1-1 | once | TRBV7-2 | TGTGCCAGCAGCTTCCCGGGCAGGGCCGGGAACACTGAAGCTTTCTTT | CASSFPGRAGNTEAFF
- | TRBJ2-2 | - | TRBV7-9 | TGTGCCAGCAGCTTAGCTGTGGGGGAGCGGGACACCGGGGAGCTGTTTTTT | CASSLAVGERDTGELFF
TRBD2 | TRBJ2-1 | - | TRBV7-8 | TGTGCCAGCAGCTCTACGGCGACTAGCGCGGTGAGCTCCTACAATGAGCAGTTCTTC | CASSSTATSAVSSYNEQFF
TRBD2 | TRBJ2-3 | - | TRBV5-6 | TGTGCCAGCAGCGAACGAGGACTAGCCACCAATACGCAGTATTTT | CASSERGLATNTQYF
TRBD1 | TRBJ2-1 | - | TRBV27 | TGTGCCAGCAGCCCGGACAGGGGCTACAATGAGCAGTTCTTC | CASSPDRGYNEQFF
- | TRBJ1-1 | - | TRBV6-6 | TGTGCCAGCAGTTACCGGGGTGATGAAGCTTTCTTT | CASSYRGDEAFF
- | TRBJ2-5 | - | TRBV30 | TGTGCCTGTGTCCCCAGGGTTTTCTCCGAGACCCAGTACTTC | CACVPRVFSETQYF
TRBD1 | TRBJ1-6 | - | TRBV28 | TGTGCCAGCAGATACGAGACAGGGCCTACTTCACCCCTCCACTTT | CASRYETGPTSPLHF
- | TRBJ1-6 | - | TRBV10-1 | TGCGCCAGCAGTGAGTACAGGAGTGGTTCACCCCTCCACTTT | CASSEYRSGSPLHF
- | TRBJ2-2 | - | TRBV14 | TGTGCCAGCAGCCAAGGTGGGGGAGCCCAAATCACCGGGGAGCTGTTTTTT | CASSQGGGAQITGELFF
- | TRBJ2-3 | - | TRBV7-9 | TGTGCCAGCAGCTTAAACAATTTGGGCGCAGATACGCAGTATTTT | CASSLNNLGADTQYF
- | TRBJ2-7 | - | TRBV20-1 | TGCAGTGCCCGTTGGGCCTACGAGCAGTACTTC | CSARWAYEQYF
- | TRBJ1-2 | - | TRBV9 | TGTGCCAGCAGCGTGGGGACTAACTATGGCTACACCTTC | CASSVGTNYGYTF
- | TRBJ2-2 | - | TRBV19 | TGTGCCAGTAGTATCAGGGCAGCCGGGGAGCTGTTTTTT | CASSIRAAGELFF
TRBD1 | TRBJ2-7 | - | TRBV5-4 | TGTGCCAGCAGCTTGGCCGGGACAGGGGAACCCTACGAGCAGTACTTC | CASSLAGTGEPYEQYF
- | TRBJ2-2 | - | TRBV6-5 | TGTGCCAGCAGTTACTCACAGGGTTCTGGCGGGGAGCTGTTTTTT | CASSYSQGSGGELFF
- | TRBJ2-7 | - | TRBV2 | TGTGCCACTGGGACTTTCTCCTACGAGCAGTACTTC | CATGTFSYEQYF
- | TRBJ1-5 | - | TRBV27 | TGTGCCAGCAGTTTATTCCGAGGGCATCAGCCCCAGCATTTT | CASSLFRGHQPQHF
- | TRBJ1-1 | few | TRBV20-1 | TGCAGTGCTAGAGAGTATGAAGCTTTCTTT | CSAREYEAFF
- | TRBJ1-2 | - | TRBV18 | TGTGCCAGCTCACCTGCCGGGGAGGCTAACTATGGCTACACCTTC | CASSPAGEANYGYTF
- | TRBJ2-7 | - | TRBV7-2 | TGTGCCAGCACCATATCTTCAGGAGTCCACGAGCAGTACTTC | CASTISSGVHEQYF
TRBD1 | TRBJ1-1 | few | TRBV11-3 | TGTGCCAGCAGCCCCCGGACAGGGGGTGAAGCTTTCTTT | CASSPRTGGEAFF
- | TRBJ2-2 | - | TRBV5-4 | TGTGCCAGCAGCTGGGACCTCACCGGGGAGCTGTTTTTT | CASSWDLTGELFF
TRBD2 | TRBJ2-7 | - | TRBV5-5 | TGTGCCAGCAGCTCCGTCGCGGGAGTCTACGAGCAGTACTTC | CASSSVAGVYEQYF
- | TRBJ2-7 | - | TRBV19 | TGTGCCAGTAGTAGGAACGGCGATGCCTACGAGCAGTACTTC | CASSRNGDAYEQYF
TRBD1 | TRBJ1-5 | - | TRBV28 | TGTGCCAGCAGTTTTCGTACAGGGGGCCAGCCCCAGCATTTT | CASSFRTGGQPQHF
- | TRBJ2-7 | few | TRBV10-3 | TGTGCCATCGGCGACTCCTACGAGCAGTACTTC | CAIGDSYEQYF
- | TRBJ2-7 | - | TRBV5-4 | TGTGCCAGCAGCTTGGAGGTTAGCTCCTACGAGCAGTACTTC | CASSLEVSSYEQYF
- | TRBJ2-3 | - | TRBV5-6 | TGTGCCAGCAGCCTAGATTTAGATACGCAGTATTTT | CASSLDLDTQYF
TRBD1 | TRBJ1-1 | - | TRBV5-1 | TGCGCCAGCAGCTCACAGGGGCTCGGGCTTAACACTGAAGCTTTCTTT | CASSSQGLGLNTEAFF
- | TRBJ1-5 | few | TRBV10-3 | TGTGCCACAACGCAGGGCCTAAATCAGCCCCAGCATTTT | CATTQGLNQPQHF
- | TRBJ1-5 | - | TRBV19 | TGTGCCAGTAGTATGGGGCGTGTTAGCAATCAGCCCCAGCATTTT | CASSMGRVSNQPQHF